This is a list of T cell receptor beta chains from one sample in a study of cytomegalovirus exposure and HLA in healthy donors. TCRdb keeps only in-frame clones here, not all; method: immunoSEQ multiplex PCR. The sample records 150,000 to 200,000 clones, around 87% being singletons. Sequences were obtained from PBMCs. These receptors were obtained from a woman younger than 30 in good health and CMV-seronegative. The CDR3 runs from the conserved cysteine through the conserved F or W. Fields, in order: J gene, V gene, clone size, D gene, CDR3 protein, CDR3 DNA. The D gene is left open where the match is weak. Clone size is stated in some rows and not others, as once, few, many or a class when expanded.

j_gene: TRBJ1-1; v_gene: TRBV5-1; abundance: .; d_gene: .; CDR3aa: CASSHNDNLNTEAFF; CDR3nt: TGCGCCAGCAGCCACAACGACAACCTGAACACTGAAGCTTTCTTT
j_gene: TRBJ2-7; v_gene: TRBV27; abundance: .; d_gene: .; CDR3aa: CASRWAGTPGAYEQYF; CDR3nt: TGTGCCAGCAGGTGGGCCGGGACACCCGGAGCCTACGAGCAGTACTTC
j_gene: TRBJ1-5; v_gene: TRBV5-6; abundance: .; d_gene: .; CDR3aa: CASSLDGGGNQPQHF; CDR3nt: TGTGCCAGCAGCTTGGATGGGGGCGGGAATCAGCCCCAGCATTTT
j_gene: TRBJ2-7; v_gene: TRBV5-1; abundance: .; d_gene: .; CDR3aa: CASSLDIWADSYEQYF; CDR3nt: TGCGCCAGCAGCTTGGATATCTGGGCCGACTCCTACGAGCAGTACTTC
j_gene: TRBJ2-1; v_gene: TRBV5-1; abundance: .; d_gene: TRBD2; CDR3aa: CASSRLAGTSGNEQFF; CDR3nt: TGCGCCAGCAGCCGACTAGCGGGGACCTCTGGGAATGAGCAGTTCTTC
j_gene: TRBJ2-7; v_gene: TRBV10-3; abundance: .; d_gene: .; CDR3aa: CAISLASEQYF; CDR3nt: TGTGCCATCAGTCTAGCTTCCGAGCAGTACTTC
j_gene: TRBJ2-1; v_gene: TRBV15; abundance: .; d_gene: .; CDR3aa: CATSRDRDSTGEQFF; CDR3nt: TGTGCCACCAGCAGAGATCGGGACTCAACGGGTGAGCAGTTCTTC
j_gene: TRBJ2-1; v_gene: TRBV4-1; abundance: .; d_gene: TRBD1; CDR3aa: CASSRQGTRLYNEQFF; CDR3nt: TGCGCCAGCAGCCGACAGGGGACAAGACTCTACAATGAGCAGTTCTTC
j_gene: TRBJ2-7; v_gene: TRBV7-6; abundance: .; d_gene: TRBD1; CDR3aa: CASSPRQGAYEQYF; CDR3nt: TGTGCCAGCAGCCCTAGGCAGGGGGCCTACGAGCAGTACTTC
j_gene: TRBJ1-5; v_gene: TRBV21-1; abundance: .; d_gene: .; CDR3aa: CASPIWFKGAFNQPQHF; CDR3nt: TGTGCCAGCCCCATTTGGTTCAAGGGGGCTTTCAATCAGCCCCAGCATTTT
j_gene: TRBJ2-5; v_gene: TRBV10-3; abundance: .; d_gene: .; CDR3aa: CAISESVGAGETQYF; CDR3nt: TGTGCCATCAGTGAGTCAGTGGGGGCCGGGGAGACCCAGTACTTC
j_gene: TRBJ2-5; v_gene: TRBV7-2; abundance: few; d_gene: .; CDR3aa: CASRFGSGVAQYF; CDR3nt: TGTGCCAGCAGGTTCGGATCGGGAGTGGCCCAGTACTTC
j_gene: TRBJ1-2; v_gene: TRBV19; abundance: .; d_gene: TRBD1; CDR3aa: CASTAGQYHYGYTF; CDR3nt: TGTGCCAGTACCGCGGGACAGTATCACTATGGCTACACCTTC
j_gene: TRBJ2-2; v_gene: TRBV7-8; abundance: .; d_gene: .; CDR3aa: CASSLTVGGRRTGELFF; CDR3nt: TGTGCCAGCAGCTTAACCGTGGGGGGGCGCAGAACCGGGGAGCTGTTTTTT
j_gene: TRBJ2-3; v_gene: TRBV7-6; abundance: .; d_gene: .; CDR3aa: CASSLADSQGTQYF; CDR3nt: TGTGCCAGCAGCTTAGCCGACAGCCAAGGTACGCAGTATTTT
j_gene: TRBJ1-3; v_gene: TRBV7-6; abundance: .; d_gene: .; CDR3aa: CASSLNTGSSGNTIYF; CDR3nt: TGTGCCAGCAGCTTAAACACGGGGAGCTCTGGAAACACCATATATTTT
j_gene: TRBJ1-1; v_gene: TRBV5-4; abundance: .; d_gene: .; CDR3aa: CASSLSTGNTEAFF; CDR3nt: TGTGCCAGCAGCTTGTCCACAGGGAACACTGAAGCTTTCTTT
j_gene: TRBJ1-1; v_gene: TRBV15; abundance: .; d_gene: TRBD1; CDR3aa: CATSREGTGRFKAFF; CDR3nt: TGTGCCACCAGCAGAGAAGGGACAGGGAGGTTCAAAGCTTTCTTT
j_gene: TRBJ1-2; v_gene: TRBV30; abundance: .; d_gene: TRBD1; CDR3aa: CALRAPGTEGGYTF; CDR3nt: TGTGCCTTAAGAGCCCCCGGGACAGAAGGAGGCTACACCTTC
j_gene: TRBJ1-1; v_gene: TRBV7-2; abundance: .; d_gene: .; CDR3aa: CASSAALIAEAFF; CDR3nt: TGTGCCAGCAGCGCTGCGCTTATCGCTGAAGCTTTCTTT
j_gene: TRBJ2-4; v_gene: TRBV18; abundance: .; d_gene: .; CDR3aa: CASSLRPDSLAKNIQYF; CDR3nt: TGTGCCAGCTCACTCAGACCCGACAGTCTAGCCAAAAACATTCAGTACTTC
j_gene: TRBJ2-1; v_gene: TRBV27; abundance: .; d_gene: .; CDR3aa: CASSWDTNNEQFF; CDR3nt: TGTGCCAGCAGTTGGGACACCAACAATGAGCAGTTCTTC
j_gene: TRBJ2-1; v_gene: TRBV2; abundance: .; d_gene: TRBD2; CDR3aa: CASVGREGNEQFF; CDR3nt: TGTGCCAGCGTCGGGCGGGAGGGGAATGAGCAGTTCTTC
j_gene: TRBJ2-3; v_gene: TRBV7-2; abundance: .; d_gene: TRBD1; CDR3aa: CASSLGTGGGTDTQYF; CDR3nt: TGTGCCAGCAGCTTGGGGACAGGTGGAGGCACAGATACGCAGTATTTT
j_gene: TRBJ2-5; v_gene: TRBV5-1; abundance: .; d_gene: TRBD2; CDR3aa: CASRPIAGGIQETQYF; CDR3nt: TGCGCCAGCAGACCGATAGCGGGAGGGATCCAAGAGACCCAGTACTTC
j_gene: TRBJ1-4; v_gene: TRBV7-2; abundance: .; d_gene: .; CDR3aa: CASSLANRPGGKLFF; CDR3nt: TGTGCCAGCAGCTTAGCGAACAGACCGGGGGGAAAACTGTTTTTT
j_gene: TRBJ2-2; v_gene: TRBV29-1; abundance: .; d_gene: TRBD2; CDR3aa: CSAGTSGDTNTGELFF; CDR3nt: TGCAGCGCCGGGACTAGCGGGGACACGAACACCGGGGAGCTGTTTTTT
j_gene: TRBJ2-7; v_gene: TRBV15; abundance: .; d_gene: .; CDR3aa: CATSRGQDFDEQYF; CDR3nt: TGTGCCACCAGCAGAGGACAGGATTTTGACGAGCAGTACTTC
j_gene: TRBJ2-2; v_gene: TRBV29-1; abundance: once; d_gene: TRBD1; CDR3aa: CSARQGGNTGELFF; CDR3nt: TGCAGCGCCCGACAGGGGGGGAACACCGGGGAGCTGTTTTTT
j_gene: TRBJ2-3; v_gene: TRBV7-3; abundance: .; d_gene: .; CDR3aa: CASSPISGTDTQYF; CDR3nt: TGTGCCAGCAGCCCAATTAGCGGCACAGATACGCAGTATTTT
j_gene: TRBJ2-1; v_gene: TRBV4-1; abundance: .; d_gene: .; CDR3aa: CASSQEEGFEGPLSYNEQFF; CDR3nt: TGCGCCAGCAGCCAAGAGGAGGGGTTCGAGGGGCCCCTCTCCTACAATGAGCAGTTCTTC
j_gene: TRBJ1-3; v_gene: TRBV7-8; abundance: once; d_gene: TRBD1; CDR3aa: CASSSTGQARILSGNTIYF; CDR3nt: TGTGCCAGCAGCTCGACCGGACAGGCCCGAATACTCTCTGGAAACACCATATACTTT
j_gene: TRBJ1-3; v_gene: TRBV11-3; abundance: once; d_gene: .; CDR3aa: CASSFAPGPGNTIYF; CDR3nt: TGTGCCAGCAGCTTCGCCCCGGGTCCTGGAAACACCATATATTTT